The 18 T cell receptor beta chains below were found in one sample sequenced in a study of CD8 T cells in Susac syndrome. RNA amounts of about 0.5 to 1 ug underwent reverse transcription with random hexamers. TCRdb re-analysed the immunoSEQ multiplex PCR reads in MiXCR, keeping a single row per CDR3 protein. The sample records over 95,000 distinct CDR3 sequences, just under 95% being singletons. Material for sequencing was CD8+ T cells from PBMCs. The source of these receptors is a human donor in good health.

This chain's CDR3 is CASSLSGGSNEQFF. The CDR3 bases are TGTGCCAGCAGCCTTAGCGGGGGAAGCAATGAGCAGTTCTTC. The chain joins TRBV3-1 to TRBJ2-1, with 9 bases matching TRBD2. There are 14 residues in the CDR3. The trim removed 4 bases at V and 6 bases at J, leaving 4 bases unmatched. Looked up from germline, CDR1 is LGHDT and CDR2 is YNNKEL (reference sequence).

This chain joins TRBV7-2 and TRBJ1-6; D ambiguous. CDR3 length equals 13 residues. Germline loops: CDR1 SGHTA, CDR2 FQGNSA. V was clipped by 5 bases and J by 6 bases, with 8 bases between them. This CDR3 is CASSQNPNSPLHF. The DNA for the CDR3 is TGTGCCAGCAGCCAAAACCCTAATTCACCCCTCCACTTT.

The rearrangement links TRBV6-2 or TRBV6-3 to TRBJ2-7, with D possibly being TRBD1 (8 bases). The CDR3 is 14 residues long. V was trimmed by 5 bases and J by 2 bases, leaving 13 bases between them. CDR1 is MNHEY, CDR2 SVGEGT, per germline. The CDR3 loop is CASSRQGTTYEQYF. For the CDR3, the DNA is TGTGCCAGCAGTCGACAGGGGACTACCTACGAGCAGTACTTC.

This chain connects TRBV6-2 or TRBV6-3 to TRBJ2-2; D not certain. Germline values: CDR1 MNHEY, CDR2 SVGEGT. The V and J ends lost 8 bases and 5 bases respectively, with 6 bases between them. The CDR3 length is 11 residues. DNA for the CDR3: TGTGCCAGCTTCGGGACCGGGGAGCTGTTTTTT. It codes for CASFGTGELFF.

This rearrangement joins TRBV2 to TRBJ1-6, with D unresolved. The V gene's germline CDR1 is SNHLY and CDR2 FYNNEI. V lost 7 bases and J 1 base, leaving 8 bases between the germline ends. CDR3 size: 14 residues. The CDR3 region is CASIESSYNSPLHF. DNA for the CDR3: TGTGCCAGCATTGAGTCATCCTATAATTCACCCCTCCACTTT.

This clonotype was detected only once. The chain carries TRBV6-2 or TRBV6-3 and TRBJ2-7, with 7 bases aligning to TRBD2. The CDR3 is made up of 17 amino acids. Unmatched junction bases numbered 14, after V lost 6 bases and J lost 0 bases. Germline V CDR1 and CDR2: MNHEY, SVGEGT. CDR3 protein: CASRTPGTNLASYEQYF. The CDR3 region has the DNA TGTGCCAGCAGAACCCCAGGGACTAACCTCGCCTCCTACGAGCAGTACTTC.

The V gene is TRBV9, the J gene TRBJ2-7; the match to TRBD1 covers 7 bases. The CDR3 has 14 amino acids. CDR1 is SGDLS and CDR2 is YYNGEE in the germline V gene. V trimming: 3 bases; J trimming: 4 bases; junction bases outside the gene matches: 7. CDR3 loop: CASSGTGTEYEQYF. The CDR3 coding sequence is TGTGCCAGCAGCGGTACCGGGACAGAATACGAGCAGTACTTC.

The chain is built from TRBV20-1 and TRBJ1-5; possible D gene TRBD1, 5 bases. Germline CDR1 and CDR2: DFQATT and SNEGSKA (reference sequence). V was trimmed by 0 bases and J by 3 bases, leaving 18 bases between them. The CDR3 has 17 amino acids. The CDR3 is CSARDLAGPANNQPQHF. The DNA of the CDR3 is TGCAGTGCTAGAGATCTGGCAGGGCCCGCAAACAATCAGCCCCAGCATTTT.

The chain employs TRBV5-1 and TRBJ2-5; a weak D match, TRBD1 (6 bases). Germline V gene sequence: CDR1 SGHRS, CDR2 YFSETQ. This CDR3 is built from 16 residues. V lost 3 bases to trimming and J lost 2 bases, with 17 bases between them. The CDR3 DNA follows: TGCGCCAGCAGCTGGACTGACAGGTCGGGACAAGAGACCCAGTACTTC. Amino acids: CASSWTDRSGQETQYF.

The chain uses TRBV27 and TRBJ2-7, with TRBD2 matching over 10 bases. Trimming removed 3 bases from V and 4 bases from J; junction bases left unmatched: 6. The CDR3 has 15 amino acids. Germline assignment: CDR1 MNHEY and CDR2 SMNVEV (reference sequence). DNA for the CDR3: TGTGCCAGCAGTTTGGAGGGACTAGCGCAGTACGAGCAGTACTTC. Translated, it gives CASSLEGLAQYEQYF.

Details on this clonotype: An end of the junction differs from the germline gene, which may be a read error. The chain links TRBV5-5 to TRBJ1-2, with 8 nucleotides matching TRBD1. The CDR3 is made up of 15 amino acids. Per the germline V gene, CDR1 is SGHKS and CDR2 is YYEKEE (reference sequence). The CDR3, as DNA: TGTGCCAGCAGCTTGCTTCAGGGGGCTAAGTATGGCTACACCTTC. It specifies CASSLLQGAKYGYTF.

The rearrangement uses TRBV23-1 and TRBJ2-1; the D gene is possibly TRBD2 (6 bases). TRBV23-1 is an open reading frame whose function is uncertain. CDR3 length equals 16 residues. Trimming removed 3 bases from V and 7 bases from J, with 19 bases in between. This CDR3 is CASSHRERTDVNEQFF. CDR3 nucleotides: TGCGCCAGCAGTCATCGGGAGCGGACGGACGTGAATGAGCAGTTCTTC.

V and J are TRBV12-5 and TRBJ2-7, with D maybe TRBD1 (7 bases). This CDR3 region has 14 residues. Trimming cost V 8 bases and J 0 bases, with 14 bases left between them. CDR1 and CDR2 from the germline V gene are LGHNT and FRNRAP. The CDR3 DNA follows: TGTGCTAGTTCTCCAGGGGGGAACTCCTACGAGCAGTACTTC. As protein: CASSPGGNSYEQYF.

V gene TRBV4-3 combines with J gene TRBJ1-1; the D is unclear. This CDR3 contains 15 residues. Germline CDR1 reads LGHNA; CDR2 reads YSLEER. Between the trimmed V and J ends, which lost 0 bases and 1 base, there was a span of 9 bases. The CDR3 coding sequence is TGCGCCAGCAGCCAAGATCCCACCGGGAACACTGAAGCTTTCTTT. Translation: CASSQDPTGNTEAFF.

V is TRBV6-2 or TRBV6-3 and J is TRBJ1-2, with TRBD1 as a possible D gene (5 bases). The CDR3 totals 18 residues. V lost 6 bases and J lost 2, with 25 bases in between. Per the germline V gene, CDR1 is MNHEY and CDR2 is SVGEGT. The CDR3 region has the DNA TGTGCCAGCAGGCGTGCTTCTCCGGGACTCGAATTGAACTATGGCTACACCTTC. It encodes CASRRASPGLELNYGYTF.

V usage is TRBV7-9 and J usage is TRBJ2-3, with TRBD2 identical over 8 bases. This CDR3 is 15 amino acids long. Germline V gene lookup returns CDR1 SEHNR and CDR2 FQNEAQ (reference sequence). Trimming removed 5 bases from V and 4 bases from J; junction bases left unmatched: 8. The CDR3 bases are TGTGCCAGCAGCATTAGCGGGACTGAGGCAGATACGCAGTATTTT. Amino acids: CASSISGTEADTQYF. The full variable domain, in which reference TRBV7-9 and TRBJ2-3 provide the parts outside the CDR3, is DTGVSQNPRHKITKRGQNVTFRCDPISEHNRLYWYRQTLGQGPEFLTYFQNEAQLEKSRLLSDRFSAERPKGSFSTLEIQRTEQGDSAMYLCASSISGTEADTQYFGPGTRLTVL.

The rearrangement joins TRBV7-8 to TRBJ2-1; D possibly corresponds to TRBD1 (6 bases). The CDR3 runs 15 residues. Germline V gene sequence: CDR1 SGHVS, CDR2 FQNEAQ. Trimming removed 2 bases at V and 6 bases at J, with 14 bases between. The CDR3 reads CASSLLRDKANEQFF. The CDR3 DNA is TGTGCCAGCAGCTTATTACGGGACAAGGCCAATGAGCAGTTCTTC.

CDR3 protein: CASSLQVGAGAKAQYF. The CDR3 nucleotides read TGTGCCAGCAGCTTACAAGTGGGGGCTGGGGCAAAGGCCCAGTACTTC. The V gene is TRBV7-3, the J gene TRBJ2-5; D possibly corresponds to TRBD1 (6 bases). V shed 2 bases and J shed 9 bases, with 22 bases lying between them. The V gene's germline CDR1 is SGHTA and CDR2 FQGTGA. The CDR3 runs to 16 residues.